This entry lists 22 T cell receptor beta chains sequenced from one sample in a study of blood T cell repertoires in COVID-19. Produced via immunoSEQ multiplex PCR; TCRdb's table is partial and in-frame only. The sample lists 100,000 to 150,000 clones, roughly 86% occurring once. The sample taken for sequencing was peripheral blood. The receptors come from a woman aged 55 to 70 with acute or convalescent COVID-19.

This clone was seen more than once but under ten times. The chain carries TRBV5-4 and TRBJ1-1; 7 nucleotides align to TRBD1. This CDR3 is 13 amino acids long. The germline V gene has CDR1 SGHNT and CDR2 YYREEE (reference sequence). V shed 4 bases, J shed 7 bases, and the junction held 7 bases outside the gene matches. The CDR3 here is CASSPGQQGEAFF. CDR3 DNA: TGTGCCAGCAGCCCGGGACAGCAAGGTGAAGCTTTCTTT.

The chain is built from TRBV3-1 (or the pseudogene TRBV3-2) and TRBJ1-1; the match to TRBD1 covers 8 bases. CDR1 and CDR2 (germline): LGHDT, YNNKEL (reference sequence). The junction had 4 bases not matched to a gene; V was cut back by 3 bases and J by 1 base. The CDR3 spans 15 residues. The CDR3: CASSHAGQGNTEAFF. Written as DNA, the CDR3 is TGTGCCAGCAGCCACGCCGGACAGGGGAACACTGAAGCTTTCTTT.

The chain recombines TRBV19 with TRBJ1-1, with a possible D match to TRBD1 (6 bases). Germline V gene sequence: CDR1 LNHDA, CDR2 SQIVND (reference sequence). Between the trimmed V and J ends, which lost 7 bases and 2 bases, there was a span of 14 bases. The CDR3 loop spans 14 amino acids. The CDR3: CASNLGTPNTEAFF. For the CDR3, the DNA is TGTGCCAGTAATCTCGGGACACCCAACACTGAAGCTTTCTTT.

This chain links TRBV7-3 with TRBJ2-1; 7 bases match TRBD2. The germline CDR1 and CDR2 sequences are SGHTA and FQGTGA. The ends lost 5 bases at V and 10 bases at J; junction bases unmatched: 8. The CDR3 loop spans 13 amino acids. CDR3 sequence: CASSSRTSSEQFF. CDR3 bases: TGTGCCAGCAGCAGCAGGACTAGTTCGGAGCAGTTCTTC.

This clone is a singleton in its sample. Here the CDR3 reads CASRGTSIAGELFF. Written as DNA, the CDR3 is TGTGCCAGCAGAGGGACTAGTATAGCCGGGGAGCTGTTTTTT. This chain links TRBV6-6 with TRBJ2-2, with 8 bases identical to TRBD2. The germline V gene encodes CDR1 MNHNY and CDR2 SVGAGI (reference sequence). V gave up 6 bases and J gave up 6 bases; unmatched junction bases: 6. This CDR3 comprises 14 residues.

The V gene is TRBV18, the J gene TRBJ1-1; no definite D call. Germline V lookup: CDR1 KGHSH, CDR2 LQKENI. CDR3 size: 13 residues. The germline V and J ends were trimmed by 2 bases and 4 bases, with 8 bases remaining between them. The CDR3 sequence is CASSPTTSTEAFF. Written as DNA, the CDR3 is TGTGCCAGCTCACCAACCACGAGCACTGAAGCTTTCTTT.

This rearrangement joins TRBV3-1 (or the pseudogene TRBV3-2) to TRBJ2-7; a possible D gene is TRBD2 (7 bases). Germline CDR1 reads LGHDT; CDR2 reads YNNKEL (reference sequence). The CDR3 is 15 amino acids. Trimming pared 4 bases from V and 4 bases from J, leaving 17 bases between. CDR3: CASSLFLGGQYEQYF. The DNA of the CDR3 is TGTGCCAGCAGCCTATTTTTGGGGGGGCAATACGAGCAGTACTTC.

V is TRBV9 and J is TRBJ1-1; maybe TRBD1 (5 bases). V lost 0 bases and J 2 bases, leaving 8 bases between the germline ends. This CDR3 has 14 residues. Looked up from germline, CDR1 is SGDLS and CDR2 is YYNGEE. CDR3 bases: TGTGCCAGCAGCGTAGGACAGCACAACACTGAAGCTTTCTTT. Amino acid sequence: CASSVGQHNTEAFF.

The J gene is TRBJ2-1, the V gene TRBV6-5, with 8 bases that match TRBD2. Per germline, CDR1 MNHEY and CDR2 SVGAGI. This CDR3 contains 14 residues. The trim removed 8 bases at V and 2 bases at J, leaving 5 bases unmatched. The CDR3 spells CASSSGLAYNEQFF. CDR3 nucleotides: TGTGCCAGCTCCTCGGGACTAGCCTACAATGAGCAGTTCTTC.

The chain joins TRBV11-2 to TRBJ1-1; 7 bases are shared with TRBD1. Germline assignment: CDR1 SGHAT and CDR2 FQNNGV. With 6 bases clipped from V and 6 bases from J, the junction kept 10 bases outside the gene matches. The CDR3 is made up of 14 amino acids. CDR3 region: CASREGGPVAEAFF. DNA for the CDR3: TGTGCCAGCAGAGAAGGGGGCCCGGTGGCTGAAGCTTTCTTT.

CDR3 sequence reads: CASSLWGPGTEAFF. CDR3 in DNA: TGTGCCAGCAGCTTATGGGGGCCAGGGACTGAAGCTTTCTTT. The rearrangement joins TRBV7-3 to TRBJ1-1; perhaps TRBD1 as D (6 bases). V lost 2 bases and J 5 bases, leaving 12 bases between the germline ends. The germline CDR1 and CDR2 sequences are SGHTA and FQGTGA. The CDR3 length is 14 residues.

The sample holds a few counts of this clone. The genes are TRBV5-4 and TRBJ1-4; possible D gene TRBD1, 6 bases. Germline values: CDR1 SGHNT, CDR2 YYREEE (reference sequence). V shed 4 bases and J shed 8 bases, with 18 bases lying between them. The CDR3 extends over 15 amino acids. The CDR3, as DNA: TGTGCCAGCAGCAATTCGACAGGCCGAAGGGAAAAACTGTTTTTT. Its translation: CASSNSTGRREKLFF.

In nucleotides, the CDR3 is TGCGCCAGCAGCCACCGGACAGCTCAAAACACTGAAGCTTTCTTT. Its translation is CASSHRTAQNTEAFF. The chain combines TRBV5-1 with TRBJ1-1; D perhaps matches TRBD1 (6 bases). The V end was cut by 4 bases, the J end by 2 bases, with 15 bases between. Looked up from germline, CDR1 is SGHRS and CDR2 is YFSETQ. There are 15 residues in the CDR3.

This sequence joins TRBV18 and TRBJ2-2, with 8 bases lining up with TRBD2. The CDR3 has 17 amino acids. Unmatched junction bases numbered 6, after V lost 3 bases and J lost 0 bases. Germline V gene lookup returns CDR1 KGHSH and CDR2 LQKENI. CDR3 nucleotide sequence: TGTGCCAGCTCACCGGCCGTACTAGCGGCGAACACCGGGGAGCTGTTTTTT. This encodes CASSPAVLAANTGELFF.

The CDR3 DNA follows: TGTGCCAGCAGCTTTGGAGCTAATGAAAAACTGTTTTTT. This sequence encodes CASSFGANEKLFF. The chain is built from TRBV5-6 and TRBJ1-4; no clear D. V gave up 2 bases and J gave up 3 bases, with 5 bases separating them. The germline CDR1 and CDR2 sequences are SGHDT and YYEEEE. This CDR3 is 13 amino acids long. The full variable domain, in which reference TRBV5-6 and TRBJ1-4 provide the parts outside the CDR3, is DAGVTQSPTHLIKTRGQQVTLRCSPKSGHDTVSWYQQALGQGPQFIFQYYEEEERQRGNFPDRFSGHQFPNYSSELNVNALLLGDSALYLCASSFGANEKLFFGSGTQLSVL.

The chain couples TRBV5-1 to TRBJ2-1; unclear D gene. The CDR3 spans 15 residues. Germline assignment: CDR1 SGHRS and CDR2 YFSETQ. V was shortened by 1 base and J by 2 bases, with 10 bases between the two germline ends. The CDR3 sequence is CASSLSGGTYNEQFF. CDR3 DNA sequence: TGCGCCAGCAGCTTGAGTGGCGGAACCTACAATGAGCAGTTCTTC.

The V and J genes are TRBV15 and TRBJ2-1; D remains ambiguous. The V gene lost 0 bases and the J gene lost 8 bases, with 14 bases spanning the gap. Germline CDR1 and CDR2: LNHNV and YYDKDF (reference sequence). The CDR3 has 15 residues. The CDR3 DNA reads TGTGCCACCAGCAGAGATCTTCCCAGGATGGATGAGCAGTTCTTC. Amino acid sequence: CATSRDLPRMDEQFF.

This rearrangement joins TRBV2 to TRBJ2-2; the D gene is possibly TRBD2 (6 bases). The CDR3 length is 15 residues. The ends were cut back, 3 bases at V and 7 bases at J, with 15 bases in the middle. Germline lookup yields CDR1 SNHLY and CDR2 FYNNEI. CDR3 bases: TGTGCCAGCAGTGAGGGCGGGAATTGGGTCGGGGAGCTGTTTTTT. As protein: CASSEGGNWVGELFF.

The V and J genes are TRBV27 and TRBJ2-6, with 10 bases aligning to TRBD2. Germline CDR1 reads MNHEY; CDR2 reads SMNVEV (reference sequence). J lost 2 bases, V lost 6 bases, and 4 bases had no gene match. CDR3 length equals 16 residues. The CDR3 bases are TGTGCCAGCAGAGCGGGAGGGCCGGCTGGGGCCAACGTCCTGACTTTC. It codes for CASRAGGPAGANVLTF.

The CDR3 nucleotides are TGTGCCAGCAGAGTGGCGGGAGGCGGGGAGCTGTTTTTT. It encodes CASRVAGGGELFF. The rearrangement links TRBV6-5 to TRBJ2-2, with 8 bases aligning to TRBD2. Germline values: CDR1 MNHEY, CDR2 SVGAGI. V was pared by 6 bases and J by 7 bases, with 4 bases of the junction left unmatched. The CDR3 consists of 13 residues.

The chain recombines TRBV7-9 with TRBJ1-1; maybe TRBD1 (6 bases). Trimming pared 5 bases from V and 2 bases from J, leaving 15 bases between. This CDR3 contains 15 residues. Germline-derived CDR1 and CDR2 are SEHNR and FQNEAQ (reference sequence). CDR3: CASSSQGTLNTEAFF. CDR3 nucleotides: TGTGCCAGCAGCAGTCAGGGGACACTAAACACTGAAGCTTTCTTT.

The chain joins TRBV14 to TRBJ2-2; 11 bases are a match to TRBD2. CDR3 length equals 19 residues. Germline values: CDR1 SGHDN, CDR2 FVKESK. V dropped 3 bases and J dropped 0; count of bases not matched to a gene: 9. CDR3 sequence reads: CASSHKKGTSGANTGELFF. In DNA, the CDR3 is TGTGCCAGCAGCCACAAAAAGGGGACTAGCGGCGCGAACACCGGGGAGCTGTTTTTT.